This T cell receptor beta chain is drawn from a study of Ad26.COV2.S vaccination and SARS-CoV-2 variants. Study as a whole: The authors gave Ad26.COV2.S intramuscularly, either once or twice 56 days apart.

Clones were sequenced by immunoSEQ multiplex PCR, and TCRdb holds only the in-frame ones, with some missing. The sample carries under 550,000 clones, over 75% recorded once. The treatment here: some 19 received Ad26.COV2.S at low or high dose, single or two shots; roughly 5 received placebo; per-sample allocation not given. Sampling happened 63 days after the first vaccine or placebo injection. The CDR3 spans 15 residues. Looked up from germline, CDR1 is SGHAT and CDR2 is FQNNGV. V was clipped by 5 bases and J by 1 base, with 11 bases between them. The rearrangement joins TRBV11-2 to TRBJ2-2, with TRBD1 as a possible D gene (5 bases). The receptor was derived from a person aged 18-60 years who received the Ad26.COV2.S COVID-19 vaccine or a placebo. Sequenced material: peripheral blood, taken in a trial of Ad26.COV2.S vaccine versus placebo. The CDR3 DNA reads as TGTGCCAGCAGCCGTGACAGAATGAACACCGGGGAGCTGTTTTTT. Its translation is CASSRDRMNTGELFF.